Presented here are 19 T cell receptor beta chains from one specimen sequenced in a study of T cells in Graves' hyperthyroidism and ophthalmopathy. What was amplified from RNA transcripts were TCR beta CDR3 regions. HTBI primers were the set used in a first-round RT-PCR of the TCR CDR3. From the multiplex PCR reads, TCRdb called clonotypes with MiXCR, one entry per CDR3 protein. Among around 350,000 distinct CDR3 sequences listed, over 15% were seen once. The sequenced sample was blood. The receptors stem from a woman between 18 and 29 years old with Graves' hyperthyroidism.

This clonotype was seen at least ten times. The chain combines TRBV5-1 with TRBJ2-6; D not certain. This CDR3 contains 15 residues. CDR1 is SGHRS and CDR2 is YFSETQ in the germline V gene. V lost 3 bases, J lost 11 bases, and 18 bases lay in between. The chain's CDR3 is CASSSDVLGAYVLTF. In DNA, the CDR3 is TGCGCCAGCAGCTCGGATGTACTTGGTGCCTACGTCCTGACTTTC.

This clonotype was counted only a few times. The J gene is TRBJ1-1, the V gene TRBV7-8; D not resolved. V was cut by 5 bases and J by 4 bases, with 14 bases left in between. Germline lookup yields CDR1 SGHVS and CDR2 FQNEAQ. The CDR3 is 14 residues long. This CDR3 is CASSPALWPTEAFF. Written as DNA, the CDR3 is TGTGCCAGCAGCCCGGCTCTCTGGCCCACTGAAGCTTTCTTT.

This chain uses TRBV5-1 with TRBJ1-2, with TRBD1 matching 9 bases. V shed 3 bases and J 6 bases; nucleotides not matched to a gene: 6. This CDR3 is 14 amino acids long. Germline loops: CDR1 SGHRS, CDR2 YFSETQ. CDR3 DNA: TGCGCCAGCAGCTGGACAGGGGAAAAGCATGGCTACACCTTC. Amino acids: CASSWTGEKHGYTF.

The sample holds many counts of this clonotype. The DNA for the CDR3 is TGTGCCAGCAGTTACTCGAAGGACAGGTTCGGCGGCTACACCTTC. Protein sequence: CASSYSKDRFGGYTF. The rearrangement links TRBV6-5 to TRBJ1-2; 7 bases line up with TRBD1. Trimming removed 0 bases from V and 8 bases from J; junction bases left unmatched: 9. Germline loops: CDR1 MNHEY, CDR2 SVGAGI. The CDR3 is made up of 15 amino acids.

This clonotype was detected many times. The chain couples TRBV6-2 or TRBV6-3 to TRBJ2-1; the match to TRBD2 covers 14 bases. Trimming at V came to 5 bases and at J to 9 bases, leaving 3 bases not matched to a gene. The CDR3 covers 14 residues. The germline gives CDR1 MNHEY, CDR2 SVGEGT. The CDR3 sequence is CASSGLAGGVEQFF. The CDR3 DNA reads as TGTGCCAGCAGTGGACTAGCGGGGGGTGTTGAGCAGTTCTTC.

This clonotype was recorded many times. CDR3 sequence: CASNTGTEAFF. The DNA for the CDR3 is TGTGCCTCTAACACGGGCACTGAAGCTTTCTTT. The chain recombines TRBV30 with TRBJ1-1, with D uncertain. Deletions cut 7 bases from V and 4 bases from J, with 10 bases between. Germline V gives CDR1 GTSNPN, CDR2 SVGIG (reference sequence). The length of the CDR3 is 11 residues.

This clonotype was seen many times. The chain has TRBV6-1 and TRBJ1-5, with D hard to call. Trimming took 6 bases from V and 7 from J, leaving 13 bases between them. This CDR3 has 13 residues. The germline V gene has CDR1 MNHNS and CDR2 SASEGT. The CDR3 DNA is TGTGCCAGCAGCCAACGGGGTGGACAGCCCCAGCATTTT. Its translation is CASSQRGGQPQHF.

The sample holds many counts of this clonotype. This chain joins TRBV5-1 and TRBJ1-1; D remains unclear. Trimming left V 7 bases short and J 0 bases short, with 13 bases between. Germline V CDR1 and CDR2: SGHRS, YFSETQ. CDR3 size: 14 residues. CDR3 nucleotide sequence: TGCGCCAGCCGCCTCTGGAGTGTGAACACTGAAGCTTTCTTT. This sequence encodes CASRLWSVNTEAFF.

This clonotype was detected many times. The rearrangement links TRBV28 to TRBJ1-1; possible D gene TRBD1, 6 bases. The V end was cut by 5 bases, the J end by 7 bases, with 17 bases between. The CDR3 sequence is 14 residues long. Germline lookup yields CDR1 MDHEN and CDR2 SYDVKM. CDR3: CASSAYEGGGEAFF. CDR3 sequence (DNA): TGTGCCAGCAGTGCCTACGAGGGGGGGGGTGAAGCTTTCTTT.

This clonotype was seen at least ten times. The chain joins TRBV5-1 to TRBJ1-1; 9 nucleotides agree with TRBD1. The CDR3 runs 14 residues. The germline CDR1 and CDR2 sequences are SGHRS and YFSETQ. Germline trimming cut 2 bases from V and 4 bases from J; bases unmatched to any gene: 3. Here the CDR3 reads CASSFLQGATEAFF. In nucleotides, the CDR3 is TGCGCCAGCAGCTTCCTACAGGGGGCCACTGAAGCTTTCTTT.

The table lists this clonotype with a count of one. V is TRBV19 and J is TRBJ1-5; D is unclear. Per the germline V gene, CDR1 is LNHDA and CDR2 is SQIVND (reference sequence). The CDR3 is made up of 15 amino acids. The germline V and J ends were trimmed by 6 bases and 6 bases, with 18 bases remaining between them. CDR3 sequence (DNA): TGTGCCAGTAGCACCAAGCCCGGCCGTGGTCAGCCCCAGCATTTT. Residues: CASSTKPGRGQPQHF.

This clonotype was counted ten times or more. J is TRBJ1-5 and V is TRBV7-2; TRBD1 might be the D (6 bases). Trimming took off 5 bases at V and 3 bases at J, with 14 bases between the two ends. Germline loops: CDR1 SGHTA, CDR2 FQGNSA. The CDR3 has 15 residues. DNA of the CDR3: TGTGCCAGCAGCCCCACACCAGGGGCCAATCAGCCCCAGCATTTT. Translated: CASSPTPGANQPQHF. The variable domain in full, completed from reference TRBV7-2 and TRBJ1-5, reads GAGVSQSPSNKVTEKGKDVELRCDPISGHTALYWYRQSLGQGLEFLIYFQGNSAPDKSGLPSDRFSAERTGGSVSTLTIQRTQQEDSAVYLCASSPTPGANQPQHFGDGTRLSIL.

At least ten counts were recorded for this clonotype. The chain joins TRBV12-3 or TRBV12-4 to TRBJ1-5; D is perhaps TRBD1 (5 bases). The CDR3 sequence is 15 residues long. Trimming shortened V by 7 bases and J by 5 bases, and 18 bases separated the two germline ends. The CDR3 here is CASTLGSRVDQPQHF. CDR3 nucleotides: TGTGCCAGCACTCTAGGGTCCAGGGTGGATCAGCCCCAGCATTTT.

This clonotype was seen only a few times. A much larger clone differs from this one at a single base, so this may be a read error. The chain is built from TRBV2 and TRBJ1-1; perhaps TRBD1 as D (5 bases). The CDR3 length is 13 residues. CDR1 is SNHLY, CDR2 FYNNEI, per germline. In DNA, the CDR3 is TGTGCCAGCAGTGAGGCCCAGGGTGGTGAAGCTTCCTTT. Residues: CASSEAQGGEASF.

This clonotype was detected many times. The chain combines TRBV2 with TRBJ2-7, with TRBD1 as a possible D gene (6 bases). The length of the CDR3 is 12 residues. Germline assignment: CDR1 SNHLY and CDR2 FYNNEI. Trimming pared 7 bases from V and 2 bases from J, leaving 9 bases between. This CDR3 is CASNRDTYEQYF. The CDR3 coding sequence is TGTGCCAGCAACCGGGACACCTACGAGCAGTACTTC.

This clonotype appeared many times. The V gene is TRBV20-1, the J gene TRBJ1-6; D possibly corresponds to TRBD1 (5 bases). The CDR3 length is 15 residues. Trimming took 0 bases from V and 10 from J, leaving 16 bases between them. Germline V gene lookup returns CDR1 DFQATT and CDR2 SNEGSKA (reference sequence). The CDR3 loop is CSARDQGRLGSPLHF. CDR3 nucleotides: TGCAGTGCTAGAGATCAGGGCAGGCTGGGCTCACCCCTCCACTTT.

This chain uses TRBV6-2 or TRBV6-3 with TRBJ1-1; 7 bases are shared with TRBD1. The CDR3 extends over 15 amino acids. V lost 8 bases, J lost 6 bases, and 15 bases stayed unmatched. CDR1 MNHEY and CDR2 SVGEGT come from the germline V gene. The CDR3 bases are TGTGCCAGCGGAGAGACTCACAGGGGAGCCCCTGAAGCTTTCTTT. Translation: CASGETHRGAPEAFF.

The sample holds many counts of this clonotype. This chain links TRBV5-1 with TRBJ2-7, with 8 nucleotides matching TRBD2. The CDR3 covers 14 residues. Trimming at V came to 4 bases and at J to 3 bases, leaving 6 bases not matched to a gene. The germline gives CDR1 SGHRS, CDR2 YFSETQ. The CDR3 here is CASSVAGGHYEQYF. In DNA, the CDR3 is TGCGCCAGCAGCGTGGCGGGGGGCCACTACGAGCAGTACTTC. Using reference TRBV5-1 and TRBJ2-7 for the parts outside the CDR3, the full variable domain is KAGVTQTPRYLIKTRGQQVTLSCSPISGHRSVSWYQQTPGQGLQFLFEYFSETQRNKGNFPGRFSGRQFSNSRSEMNVSTLELGDSALYLCASSVAGGHYEQYFGPGTRLTVT.

This clonotype showed up many times. This sequence joins TRBV6-1 and TRBJ1-2; unclear D gene. In germline, CDR1 is MNHNS, CDR2 SASEGT. CDR3 length: 13 amino acids. The ends were cut back, 7 bases at V and 0 bases at J, with 9 bases in the middle. The CDR3 loop reads CASTLEPNYGYTF. CDR3 in DNA: TGTGCCAGCACCCTAGAACCTAACTATGGCTACACCTTC.